Listed below are T cell receptor beta chains from one sample, sequenced in a study of shared clonotypes between healthy human individuals. The data were produced by immunoSEQ multiplex PCR, yet TCRdb's version contains in-frame clones alone and is incomplete. The repertoire holds roughly 2.2 million clones, with around 90% as singletons. Sequenced material: naive CD4+ T cells from PBMCs. The receptor set was obtained from a man between 18 and 29 years old in good health. Some clones in this sample may be carry-over from other donors' samples. CDR3s include the opening cysteine and the closing phenylalanine or tryptophan. D genes are given only for firm matches. Size is omitted from some rows. Given values are once, few, many or a class for expanded clones.

clone_size	v_call	d_call	j_call	cdr3_aa	cdr3_nt
-	TRBV5-6	TRBD2	TRBJ2-2	CASSSPGLAGVTTGELFF	TGTGCCAGCAGCTCTCCGGGACTAGCGGGAGTAACGACCGGGGAGCTGTTTTTT
-	TRBV5-1	TRBD1	TRBJ2-7	CASSAIQGRPYEQYF	TGCGCCAGCAGCGCAATACAGGGGCGTCCCTACGAGCAGTACTTC
-	TRBV6-1	TRBD1	TRBJ2-5	CASIRDRVEETQYF	TGTGCCAGCATCCGGGACAGGGTCGAGGAGACCCAGTACTTC
-	TRBV6-5	-	TRBJ1-4	CASSYGRHNEKLFF	TGTGCCAGCAGTTACGGCAGACATAATGAAAAACTGTTTTTT
-	TRBV10-2	TRBD2	TRBJ2-3	CATGLAGVDTQYF	TGCGCCACAGGACTAGCGGGAGTAGATACGCAGTATTTT
-	TRBV30	TRBD1	TRBJ2-1	CAFRKGTGWGGSGYNEQFF	TGTGCCTTCAGGAAGGGGACAGGGTGGGGCGGGAGTGGGTACAATGAGCAGTTCTTC
-	TRBV28	TRBD1	TRBJ1-6	CASTGTGKWSTSPLHF	TGTGCCAGCACCGGGACAGGGAAGTGGTCTACGTCACCCCTCCACTTT
-	TRBV7-3	TRBD2	TRBJ2-1	CASSLRQRDYNEQFF	TGTGCCAGCAGCTTACGCCAGCGGGATTACAATGAGCAGTTCTTC
-	TRBV2	-	TRBJ2-5	CASSGRRGTETQYF	TGTGCCAGCAGTGGACGCAGGGGTACGGAGACCCAGTACTTC
-	TRBV7-6	-	TRBJ1-4	CASSFTLSSNEKLFF	TGTGCCAGCAGCTTCACACTTTCCTCTAATGAAAAACTGTTTTTT
-	TRBV11-2	-	TRBJ2-1	CASTQGGVGYNEQFF	TGTGCCAGCACCCAGGGGGGTGTTGGCTACAATGAGCAGTTCTTC
-	TRBV19	-	TRBJ1-5	CASVTDYSNQPQHF	TGTGCCAGCGTGACGGATTATAGCAATCAGCCCCAGCATTTT
few	TRBV4-1	TRBD2	TRBJ2-3	CASSELTQREVSDTQYF	TGCGCCAGCAGCGAACTCACCCAGCGGGAGGTATCAGATACGCAGTATTTT
-	TRBV7-2	TRBD2	TRBJ2-1	CASSPFTSGVYNEQFF	TGTGCCAGCAGCCCATTCACTAGCGGGGTCTACAATGAGCAGTTCTTC
-	TRBV29-1	TRBD2	TRBJ2-1	CSVASLAGYNEQFF	TGCAGCGTTGCCTCGCTAGCGGGCTACAATGAGCAGTTCTTC
once	TRBV28	-	TRBJ1-5	CASSLLDSPWGNQPQHF	TGTGCCAGCAGTCTACTGGACAGCCCCTGGGGCAATCAGCCCCAGCATTTT